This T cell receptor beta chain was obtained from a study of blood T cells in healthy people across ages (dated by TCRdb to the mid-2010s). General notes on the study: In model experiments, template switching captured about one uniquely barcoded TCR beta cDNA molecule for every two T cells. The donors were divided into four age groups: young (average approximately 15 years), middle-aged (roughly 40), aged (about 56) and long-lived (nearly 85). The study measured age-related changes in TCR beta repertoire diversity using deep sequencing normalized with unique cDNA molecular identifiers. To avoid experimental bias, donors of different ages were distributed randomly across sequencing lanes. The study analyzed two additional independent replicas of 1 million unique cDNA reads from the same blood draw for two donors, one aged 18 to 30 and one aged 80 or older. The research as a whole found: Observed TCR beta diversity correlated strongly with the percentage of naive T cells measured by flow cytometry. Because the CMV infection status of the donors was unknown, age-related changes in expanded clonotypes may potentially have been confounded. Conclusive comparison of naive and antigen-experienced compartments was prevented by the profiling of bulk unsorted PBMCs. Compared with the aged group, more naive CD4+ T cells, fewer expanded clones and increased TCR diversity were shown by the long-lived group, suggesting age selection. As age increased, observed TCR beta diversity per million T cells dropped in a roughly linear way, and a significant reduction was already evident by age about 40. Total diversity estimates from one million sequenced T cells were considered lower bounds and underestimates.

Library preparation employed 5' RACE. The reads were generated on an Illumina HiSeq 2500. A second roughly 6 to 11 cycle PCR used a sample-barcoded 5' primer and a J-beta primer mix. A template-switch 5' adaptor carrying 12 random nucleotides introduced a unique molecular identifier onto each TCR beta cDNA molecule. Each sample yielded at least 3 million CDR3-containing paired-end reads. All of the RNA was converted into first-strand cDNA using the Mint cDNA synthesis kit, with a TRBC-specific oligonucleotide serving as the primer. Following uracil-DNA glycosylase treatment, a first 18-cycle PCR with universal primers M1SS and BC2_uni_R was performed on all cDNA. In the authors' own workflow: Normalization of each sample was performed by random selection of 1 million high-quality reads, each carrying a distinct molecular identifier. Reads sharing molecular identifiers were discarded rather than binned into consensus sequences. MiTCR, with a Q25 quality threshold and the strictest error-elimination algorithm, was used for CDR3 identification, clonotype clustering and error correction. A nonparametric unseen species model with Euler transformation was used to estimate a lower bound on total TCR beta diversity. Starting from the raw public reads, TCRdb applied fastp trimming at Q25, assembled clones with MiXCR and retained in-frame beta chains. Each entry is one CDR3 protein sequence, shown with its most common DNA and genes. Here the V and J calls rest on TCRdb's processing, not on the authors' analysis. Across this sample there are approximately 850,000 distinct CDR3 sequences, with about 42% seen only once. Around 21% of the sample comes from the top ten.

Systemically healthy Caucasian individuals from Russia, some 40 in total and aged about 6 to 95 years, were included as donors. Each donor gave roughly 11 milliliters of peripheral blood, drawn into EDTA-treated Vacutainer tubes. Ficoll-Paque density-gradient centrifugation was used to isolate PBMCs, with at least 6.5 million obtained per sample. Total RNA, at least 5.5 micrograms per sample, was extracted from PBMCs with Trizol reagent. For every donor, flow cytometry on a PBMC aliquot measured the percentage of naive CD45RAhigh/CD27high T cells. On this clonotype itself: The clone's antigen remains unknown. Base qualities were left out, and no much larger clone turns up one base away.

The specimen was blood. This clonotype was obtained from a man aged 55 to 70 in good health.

The DNA sequence follows: TGCAGTGCTAGAGGCGAGGGACGAAAACTGTTTTTT. Translated, it reads CSARGEGRKLFF. In this chain, TRBV20-1 is recombined with TRBJ1-4; the D region possibly corresponds to TRBD1 (5 bases align). Counted from cysteine to phenylalanine, this CDR3 has 12 amino acids. The only DNA kept is the CDR3, 36 bases in frame from the first base. CDR1 is given as DFQATT and CDR2 as SNEGSKA, both from the germline V gene (reference sequence). Cut back by 1 base and 10 bases, the V and J ends lie 10 bases apart.